The 28 T cell receptor beta chains presented below share a single source sample, sequenced in a study of T cell repertoires in cytomegalovirus infection. TCRdb re-derived calls from the reads in MiXCR, one entry per CDR3 protein. The profile shows roughly 250,000 distinct CDR3 sequences, roughly 23% of them singletons. Source material: CD8+ T cells from PBMCs. The receptor source for this set is a human donor in good health (CMV status not recorded). Some clones in this sample may be carry-over from other donors' samples.

This chain connects TRBV14 to TRBJ2-7; perhaps TRBD1 as D (5 bases). The V end lost 2 bases, the J end lost 3 bases, and 11 bases lay between the germline ends. The CDR3 loop spans 14 amino acids. Germline loops: CDR1 SGHDN, CDR2 FVKESK. CDR3 amino acids: CASSQYKGFYEQYF. CDR3 DNA: TGTGCCAGCAGCCAATACAAGGGGTTCTACGAGCAGTACTTC.

The rearrangement joins TRBV7-6 to TRBJ2-1; 7 bases align to TRBD2. Germline CDR1 and CDR2: SGHVS and FNYEAQ. There are 16 residues in the CDR3. The trim removed 0 bases at V and 5 bases at J, leaving 7 bases unmatched. The CDR3 DNA reads as TGTGCCAGCAGCTTAGCCTGGGTGGGGGGGGACAATGAGCAGTTCTTC. Its protein product is CASSLAWVGGDNEQFF.

The rearrangement links TRBV12-3 or TRBV12-4 to TRBJ1-4; D not certain. The CDR3 runs to 12 residues. V was shortened by 5 bases and J by 7 bases, with 8 bases between the two germline ends. The DNA of the CDR3 is TGTGCCAGCAGTCCTACTCCTGAAAAACTGTTTTTT. Residues: CASSPTPEKLFF.

The CDR3 reads CASSDFLGLSQETQYF. In DNA form, the CDR3 reads TGCGCCAGCAGTGATTTTTTGGGACTATCCCAAGAGACCCAGTACTTC. The rearrangement links TRBV10-2 to TRBJ2-5, with 7 positions matching TRBD2. Germline V gene lookup returns CDR1 WSHSY and CDR2 SAAADI. CDR3 length: 16 amino acids. J gave up 1 base and V 3 bases, and 8 bases lay outside the gene matches.

The V and J genes are TRBV6-6 and TRBJ1-2; 9 bases fit TRBD1. Germline CDR1 and CDR2: MNHNY and SVGAGI (reference sequence). This CDR3 contains 15 residues. V trimming: 7 bases; J trimming: 4 bases; junction bases outside the gene matches: 10. CDR3 DNA: TGTGCCAGCACCACAGGGGGCATTTCCCGCTATGGCTACACCTTC. Its translation: CASTTGGISRYGYTF.

The chain employs TRBV7-9 and TRBJ2-7; a weak D match, TRBD1 (6 bases). There are 14 residues in the CDR3. From germline, CDR1 is SEHNR and CDR2 FQNEAQ (reference sequence). Trimming cost V 2 bases and J 3 bases, with 11 bases left between them. For the CDR3, the DNA is TGTGCCAGCAGCTTACCAGGGGAAATCTACGAGCAGTACTTC. Translated, it gives CASSLPGEIYEQYF.

The V call is TRBV6-5, the J call TRBJ2-3, with unresolved D. V was shortened by 5 bases and J by 2 bases, with 11 bases between the two germline ends. Per the germline V gene, CDR1 is MNHEY and CDR2 is SVGAGI. CDR3 length: 14 residues. The CDR3 reads CASSTGPLTDTQYF. CDR3 coding DNA: TGTGCCAGCAGTACGGGTCCTCTCACAGATACGCAGTATTTT.

There are a few counts of this clonotype. The chain combines TRBV5-4 with TRBJ2-5; 7 bases fit TRBD1. The trim removed 2 bases at V and 1 base at J, leaving 2 bases unmatched. The CDR3 spans 14 residues. Germline CDR1 reads SGHNT; CDR2 reads YYREEE (reference sequence). CDR3: CASSFWDSQETQYF. CDR3 DNA sequence: TGTGCCAGCAGCTTCTGGGACAGCCAAGAGACCCAGTACTTC.

This clonotype was seen a few times. The genes are TRBV11-2 and TRBJ2-7; D ambiguous. The V end was cut by 7 bases, the J end by 3 bases, with 13 bases between. The CDR3 consists of 13 residues. Germline assignment: CDR1 SGHAT and CDR2 FQNNGV. The CDR3 coding sequence is TGTGCCAGCACCATTCTTCCCCTCTACGAGCAGTACTTC. The encoded protein is CASTILPLYEQYF.

The rearrangement joins TRBV28 to TRBJ1-2; maybe TRBD1 (6 bases). Trimming left V 3 bases short and J 4 bases short, with 12 bases between. This CDR3 has 14 residues. Germline CDR1 is MDHEN and CDR2 is SYDVKM. The CDR3 DNA sequence: TGTGCCAGCAGTTTTCCGGGGGCGGTCTATGGCTACACCTTC. This translates into CASSFPGAVYGYTF.

The table lists this clonotype with many counts. This chain uses TRBV11-1 with TRBJ2-1, with 9 bases matching TRBD1. Germline loops: CDR1 SGHAT, CDR2 FQDESV (reference sequence). The CDR3 runs 14 residues. J lost 8 bases, V lost 3 bases, and 5 bases had no gene match. Here the CDR3 DNA reads TGTGCCAGCAGCTTGGGGACAGGGATTGATGAGCAGTTCTTC. Translated, it gives CASSLGTGIDEQFF.

The gene calls are TRBV7-8 and TRBJ2-7, with a weak D call TRBD2 (5 bases). This CDR3 comprises 13 residues. The V gene lost 1 base and the J gene lost 5 bases, with 9 bases spanning the gap. Germline V lookup: CDR1 SGHVS, CDR2 FQNEAQ. The chain's CDR3 is CASSLGERNEQYF. CDR3 nucleotides: TGTGCCAGCAGCTTAGGGGAGAGGAACGAGCAGTACTTC.

This clonotype was counted ten times or more. The J gene is TRBJ1-1, the V gene TRBV7-6; D may be TRBD1 (5 bases). The CDR3 totals 18 residues. Trimming stripped 2 bases from V and 1 base from J, with 20 bases between. CDR1 and CDR2 from the germline V gene are SGHVS and FNYEAQ. CDR3 bases: TGTGCCAGCAGCTTATTTTATGGGGGTGGCAGGACGAACACTGAAGCTTTCTTT. This codes for CASSLFYGGGRTNTEAFF.

Notes on this clonotype: A much larger clone differs by one base, so this may be a read error. The chain has TRBV7-4 and TRBJ2-1; D call uncertain. This CDR3 is built from 14 residues. Germline CDR1 reads SGHVT; CDR2 reads SQSDAQ. The DNA for the CDR3 is TGTGCCAGCAGCTTAGAAAAGGGATACAATGTGCAGTTCTTC. It codes for CASSLEKGYNVQFF.

This clonotype was seen ten or more times. This chain uses TRBV7-6 with TRBJ2-2; D is possibly TRBD2 (5 bases). The CDR3 spans 16 residues. Looked up from germline, CDR1 is SGHVS and CDR2 is FNYEAQ. The V gene lost 1 base and the J gene lost 4 bases, with 13 bases spanning the gap. The CDR3 DNA reads TGTGCCAGCAGCTTAGAGGACGGAGGACTCACCGGGGAGCTGTTTTTT. This codes for CASSLEDGGLTGELFF. Full variable domain (rest looked up from reference TRBV7-6 and TRBJ2-2): GAGVSQSPRYKVTKRGQDVALRCDPISGHVSLYWYRQALGQGPEFLTYFNYEAQQDKSGLPNDRFSAERPEGSISTLTIQRTEQRDSAMYRCASSLEDGGLTGELFFGEGSRLTVL.

This clonotype came up many times. This rearrangement joins TRBV7-2 to TRBJ2-7; a possible D gene is TRBD1 (6 bases). The CDR3 length is 14 residues. With 2 bases removed from V and 4 bases from J, the gap between germline ends came to 12 bases. The germline CDR1 and CDR2 sequences are SGHTA and FQGNSA. The CDR3 loop is CASSLYRDTYEQYF. In nucleotides, the CDR3 is TGTGCCAGCAGCTTATACAGGGATACTTACGAGCAGTACTTC. The entire variable domain, with the rest obtained from reference TRBV7-2 and TRBJ2-7, is as follows: GAGVSQSPSNKVTEKGKDVELRCDPISGHTALYWYRQSLGQGLEFLIYFQGNSAPDKSGLPSDRFSAERTGGSVSTLTIQRTQQEDSAVYLCASSLYRDTYEQYFGPGTRLTVT.

This clonotype appeared many times. This chain connects TRBV5-4 to TRBJ2-7; D ambiguous. CDR3 length equals 14 residues. Deletions cut 2 bases from V and 2 bases from J, with 11 bases between. Germline CDR1 SGHNT, CDR2 YYREEE (reference sequence). The CDR3 loop is CASSLGHSTYEQYF. CDR3 DNA: TGTGCCAGCAGCTTAGGCCATTCTACCTACGAGCAGTACTTC.

This clonotype occurred many times. V gene TRBV7-2 combines with J gene TRBJ2-5; D might be TRBD2 (5 bases). Germline lookup yields CDR1 SGHTA and CDR2 FQGNSA. V was trimmed by 5 bases and J by 4 bases, leaving 17 bases between them. CDR3 length: 15 amino acids. The CDR3 region has the DNA TGTGCCAGCAGCCTCACCCATACTAGTGGAGAGACCCAGTACTTC. The encoded protein is CASSLTHTSGETQYF.

This clonotype was counted a few times. The chain combines TRBV27 with TRBJ2-2; a possible D gene is TRBD2 (6 bases). Per the germline V gene, CDR1 is MNHEY and CDR2 is SMNVEV (reference sequence). Deletions cut 6 bases from V and 1 base from J, with 15 bases between. The CDR3 covers 16 residues. As DNA, the CDR3 is TGTGCCAGCAGCTACCAGGGAGGTCTGAACACCGGGGAGCTGTTTTTT. This gives the protein CASSYQGGLNTGELFF.

This sequence joins TRBV2 and TRBJ2-3, with D uncertain. The V and J ends lost 3 bases and 1 base respectively, with 5 bases between them. Germline CDR1 reads SNHLY; CDR2 reads FYNNEI. The CDR3 extends over 13 amino acids. Here the CDR3 reads CASSDGRTDTQYF. The CDR3 DNA follows: TGTGCCAGCAGTGATGGGCGCACAGATACGCAGTATTTT.

This clonotype was seen at least ten times. The chain couples TRBV7-9 to TRBJ2-7, with TRBD1 identical over 9 bases. The length of the CDR3 is 13 residues. Germline V CDR1 and CDR2: SEHNR, FQNEAQ (reference sequence). V shed 5 bases, J shed 6 bases, and the junction held 5 bases outside the gene matches. CDR3: CASSPGTGIEQYF. For the CDR3, the DNA is TGTGCCAGCAGCCCAGGGACAGGGATCGAGCAGTACTTC. Drawing the rest from reference TRBV7-9 and TRBJ2-7, the complete variable domain is DTGVSQNPRHKITKRGQNVTFRCDPISEHNRLYWYRQTLGQGPEFLTYFQNEAQLEKSRLLSDRFSAERPKGSFSTLEIQRTEQGDSAMYLCASSPGTGIEQYFGPGTRLTVT.

This clonotype has only a few counts. The chain's CDR3 is CSPRSGAALVYEQYF. CDR3 coding DNA: TGCAGCCCAAGGAGTGGGGCAGCTCTCGTCTACGAGCAGTACTTC. The V gene is TRBV20-1, the J gene TRBJ2-7, with TRBD1 as a possible D gene (5 bases). Germline assignment: CDR1 DFQATT and CDR2 SNEGSKA (reference sequence). The CDR3 spans 15 residues.

This clonotype showed up just a few times. The chain joins TRBV7-9 to TRBJ1-1; TRBD1 might be the D (5 bases). V was shortened by 8 bases and J by 0 bases, with 16 bases between the two germline ends. The CDR3 runs 15 residues. Germline CDR1 SEHNR, CDR2 FQNEAQ (reference sequence). The DNA of the CDR3 is TGTGCCAGCCATGAGGGGATAGTTATGAACACTGAAGCTTTCTTT. Its translation: CASHEGIVMNTEAFF.

The chain recombines TRBV5-4 with TRBJ2-7; 10 bases line up with TRBD2. The germline V gene has CDR1 SGHNT and CDR2 YYREEE (reference sequence). V lost 0 bases to trimming and J lost 5 bases; unmatched junction nucleotides: 8. The CDR3 loop spans 16 amino acids. Written as DNA, the CDR3 is TGTGCCAGCAGCTTGGACCTAGCGGGGGCCAGCGACGAGCAGTACTTC. Amino acid sequence: CASSLDLAGASDEQYF. The whole variable domain, filled in from reference TRBV5-4 and TRBJ2-7, reads ETGVTQSPTHLIKTRGQQVTLRCSSQSGHNTVSWYQQALGQGPQFIFQYYREEENGRGNFPPRFSGLQFPNYSSELNVNALELDDSALYLCASSLDLAGASDEQYFGPGTRLTVT.

This clonotype was detected only a few times. This rearrangement joins TRBV5-1 to TRBJ2-1; 9 nucleotides align to TRBD1. The ends lost 4 bases at V and 2 bases at J; junction bases unmatched: 4. CDR1 is SGHRS, CDR2 YFSETQ, per germline. The CDR3 sequence is 15 residues long. CDR3 region: CASSGTGSAYNEQFF. The CDR3 region has the DNA TGCGCCAGCAGCGGGACAGGGTCGGCCTACAATGAGCAGTTCTTC. Complete variable domain (other parts from reference TRBV5-1 and TRBJ2-1): KAGVTQTPRYLIKTRGQQVTLSCSPISGHRSVSWYQQTPGQGLQFLFEYFSETQRNKGNFPGRFSGRQFSNSRSEMNVSTLELGDSALYLCASSGTGSAYNEQFFGPGTRLTVL.

This clonotype has more than one count but fewer than ten. The chain recombines TRBV5-4 with TRBJ1-6; D gene ambiguous. Per germline, CDR1 SGHNT and CDR2 YYREEE (reference sequence). This CDR3 has 14 residues. V was clipped by 3 bases and J by 9 bases, with 13 bases between them. The CDR3 DNA reads TGTGCCAGCAGCTCTGCCCCGATCAGTTCACCCCTCCACTTT. Its protein product is CASSSAPISSPLHF.

The chain is built from TRBV25-1 and TRBJ1-1; 7 positions agree with TRBD1. After removal of 6 bases from V and 1 base from J, the junction contained 14 bases not matched to a gene. The CDR3 runs to 17 residues. Looked up from germline, CDR1 is MGHDK and CDR2 is SYGVNS. The CDR3 region has the DNA TGTGCCAGCAGGAAAGGCCCCCCGACAGGGAGGAACACTGAAGCTTTCTTT. Translated, it gives CASRKGPPTGRNTEAFF.

This clonotype showed up many times. The chain carries TRBV27 and TRBJ1-1; D is ambiguous. Trimming took off 3 bases at V and 1 base at J, with 6 bases between the two ends. The germline V gene has CDR1 MNHEY and CDR2 SMNVEV (reference sequence). The CDR3 length is 13 residues. The CDR3 loop reads CASSFTGNTEAFF. As DNA, the CDR3 is TGTGCCAGCAGTTTTACCGGGAACACTGAAGCTTTCTTT.